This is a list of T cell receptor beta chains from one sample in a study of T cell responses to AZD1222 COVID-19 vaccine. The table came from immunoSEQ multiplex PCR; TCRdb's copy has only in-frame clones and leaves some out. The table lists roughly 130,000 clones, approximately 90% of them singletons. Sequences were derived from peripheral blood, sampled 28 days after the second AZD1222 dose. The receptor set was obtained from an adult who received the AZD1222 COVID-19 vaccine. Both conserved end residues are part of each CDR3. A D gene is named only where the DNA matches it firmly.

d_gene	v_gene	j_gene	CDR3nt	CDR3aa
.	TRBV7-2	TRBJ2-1	TGTGCCAGCAGCCCCCTTTCAGGGGCAAGTGAGCAGTTCTTC	CASSPLSGASEQFF
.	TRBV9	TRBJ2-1	TGTGCCAGCAGCGTAACCCCAGGGGGGGGAGCCCACTACAATGAGCAGTTCTTC	CASSVTPGGGAHYNEQFF
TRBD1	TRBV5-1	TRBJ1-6	TGCGCCAGCAGCTTGGGGATCCTCGCGGGACAGGATAATTCACCCCTCCACTTT	CASSLGILAGQDNSPLHF
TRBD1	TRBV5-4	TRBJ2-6	TGTGCCACCCCCCGCCGGGACAGGGCAGTCTATGGGGCCAACGTCCTGACTTTC	CATPRRDRAVYGANVLTF
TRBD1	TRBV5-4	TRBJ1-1	TGTGCCAGCAGCCGTCTACAGGGGGTCAATTCGGTGAACACTGAAGCTTTCTTT	CASSRLQGVNSVNTEAFF
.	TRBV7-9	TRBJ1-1	TGTGCCAGCAGCTTTCAGGGGAACACTGAAGCTTTCTTT	CASSFQGNTEAFF
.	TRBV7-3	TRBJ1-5	TGTGCCAGCAGCTTGCGACCAGGGCAGCCCCAGCATTTT	CASSLRPGQPQHF
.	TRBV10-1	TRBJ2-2	TGCGCCAGCCTTGCAGGGACCGGGGAGCTGTTTTTT	CASLAGTGELFF
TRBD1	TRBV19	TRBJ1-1	TGTGCCAGTAGTGTGACAGGGGTGCGAACTGAAGCTTTCTTT	CASSVTGVRTEAFF
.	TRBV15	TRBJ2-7	TGTGCCACCAGCGGAGGCCCCGATTCAGCGTTGTCCTACGAGCAGTACTTC	CATSGGPDSALSYEQYF
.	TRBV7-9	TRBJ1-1	TGTGCCAGCAGCTTAGAGGATTCTCCGGCTTTCTTT	CASSLEDSPAFF
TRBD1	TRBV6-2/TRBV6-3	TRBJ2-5	TGTGCCAGCAGTCAGCAGCTTCCGGGCAGGGGGCTTGGTCAAGAGACCCAGTACTTC	CASSQQLPGRGLGQETQYF
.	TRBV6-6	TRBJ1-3	TGTGCCAGCAGTGGGAGCAGACTAGAAAACACCATATATTTT	CASSGSRLENTIYF
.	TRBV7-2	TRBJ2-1	TGTGCCAGCACCCTCACCCCCCCATTGAATGAGCAGTTCTTC	CASTLTPPLNEQFF
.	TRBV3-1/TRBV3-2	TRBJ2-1	TGTGCCAGCAGCCAAGACCCCGCCCTCACCCACTACAATGAGCAGTTCTTC	CASSQDPALTHYNEQFF
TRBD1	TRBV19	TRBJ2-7	TGTGCCAGCGCTGGGACAGTCACCTACGAGCAGTACTTC	CASAGTVTYEQYF
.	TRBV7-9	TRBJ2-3	TGTGCCAGCAGCCGCGCGACAGTGGCCGCCACAGATACGCAGTATTTT	CASSRATVAATDTQYF
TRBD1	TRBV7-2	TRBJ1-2	TGTGCCAGCAGCAATCGGGACAGCCCCTATGGCTACACCTTC	CASSNRDSPYGYTF
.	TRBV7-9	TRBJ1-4	TGTGCCAGCAGTCCTGGCCGGGAAAAACTGTTTTTT	CASSPGREKLFF
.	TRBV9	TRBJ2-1	TGTGCCAGCAGCGTGACACCATTCTCCTACAATGAGCAGTTCTTC	CASSVTPFSYNEQFF
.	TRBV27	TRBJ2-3	TGTGCCAGCAGTTTTTCTCTTACCACAGATACGCAGTATTTT	CASSFSLTTDTQYF
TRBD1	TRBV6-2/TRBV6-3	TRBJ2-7	TGTGCCAGCAGTTATGGAGGGACAGGGCACGACGAGCAGTACTTC	CASSYGGTGHDEQYF